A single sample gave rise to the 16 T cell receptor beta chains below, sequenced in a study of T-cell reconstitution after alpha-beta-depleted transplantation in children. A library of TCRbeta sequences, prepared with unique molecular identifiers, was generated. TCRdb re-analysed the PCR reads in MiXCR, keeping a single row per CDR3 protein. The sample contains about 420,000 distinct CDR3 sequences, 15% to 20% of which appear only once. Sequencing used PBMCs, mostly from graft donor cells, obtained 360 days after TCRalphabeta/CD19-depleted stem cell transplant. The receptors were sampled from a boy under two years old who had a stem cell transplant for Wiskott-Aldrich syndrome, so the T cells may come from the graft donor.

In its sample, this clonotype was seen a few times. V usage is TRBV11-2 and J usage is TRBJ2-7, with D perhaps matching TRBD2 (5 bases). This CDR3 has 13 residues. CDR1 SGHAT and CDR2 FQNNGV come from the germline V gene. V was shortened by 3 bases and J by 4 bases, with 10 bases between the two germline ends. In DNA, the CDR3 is TGTGCCAGCAGCTTGGAGGTGGGTTACGAGCAGTACTTC. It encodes CASSLEVGYEQYF.

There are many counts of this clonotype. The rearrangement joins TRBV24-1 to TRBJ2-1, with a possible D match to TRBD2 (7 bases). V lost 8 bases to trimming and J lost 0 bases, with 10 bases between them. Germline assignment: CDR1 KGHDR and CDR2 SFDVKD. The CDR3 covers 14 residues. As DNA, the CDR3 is TGTGCCACCACCGGGGGGCCCTCCTACAATGAGCAGTTCTTC. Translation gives CATTGGPSYNEQFF.

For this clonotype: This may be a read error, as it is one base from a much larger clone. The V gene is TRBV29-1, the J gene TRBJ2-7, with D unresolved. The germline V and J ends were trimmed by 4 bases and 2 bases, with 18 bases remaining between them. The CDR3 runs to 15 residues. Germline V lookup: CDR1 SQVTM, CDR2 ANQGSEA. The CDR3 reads CSVGPTLGLPYEQYF. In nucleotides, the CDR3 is TGCAGCGTTGGGCCTACACTGGGGTTACCCTACGAGCAGTACTTC.

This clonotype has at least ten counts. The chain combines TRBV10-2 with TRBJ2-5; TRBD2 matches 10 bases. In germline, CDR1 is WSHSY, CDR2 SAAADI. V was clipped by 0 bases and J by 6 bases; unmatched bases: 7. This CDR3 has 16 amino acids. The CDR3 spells CASSESGLAGVKTQYF. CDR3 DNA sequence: TGCGCCAGCAGTGAGTCGGGGCTAGCGGGAGTTAAGACCCAGTACTTC.

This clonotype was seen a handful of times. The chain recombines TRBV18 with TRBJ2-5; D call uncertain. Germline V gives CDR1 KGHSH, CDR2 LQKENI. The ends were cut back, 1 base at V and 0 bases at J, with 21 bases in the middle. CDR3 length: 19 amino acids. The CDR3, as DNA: TGTGCCAGCTCACCACGGGATACCTGGTCCTTAGTGTACCAAGAGACCCAGTACTTC. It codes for CASSPRDTWSLVYQETQYF.

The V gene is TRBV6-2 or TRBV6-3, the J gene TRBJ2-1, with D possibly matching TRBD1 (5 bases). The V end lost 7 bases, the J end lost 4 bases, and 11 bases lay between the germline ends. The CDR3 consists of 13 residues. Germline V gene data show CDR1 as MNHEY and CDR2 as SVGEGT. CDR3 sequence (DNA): TGTGCCAGCAATAGAGACAGATACAATGAGCAGTTCTTC. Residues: CASNRDRYNEQFF.

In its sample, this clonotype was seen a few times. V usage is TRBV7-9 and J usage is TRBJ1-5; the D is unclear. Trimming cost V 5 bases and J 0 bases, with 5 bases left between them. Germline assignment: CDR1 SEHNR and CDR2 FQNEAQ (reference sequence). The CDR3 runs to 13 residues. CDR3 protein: CASSVSSNQPQHF. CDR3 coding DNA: TGTGCCAGCAGCGTCAGTAGCAATCAGCCCCAGCATTTT.

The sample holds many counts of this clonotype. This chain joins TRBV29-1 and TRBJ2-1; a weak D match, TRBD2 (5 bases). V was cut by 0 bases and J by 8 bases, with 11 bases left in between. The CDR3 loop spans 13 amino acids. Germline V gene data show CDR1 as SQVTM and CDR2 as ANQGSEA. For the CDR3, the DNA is TGCAGCGTTGAAGATCGGGGTGATTATGAGCAGTTCTTC. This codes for CSVEDRGDYEQFF.

CDR3 bases: TGTGCCAGCAGTGAAGGCCCGGGGGGGACGGGTTCACCCCTCCACTTT. Protein product: CASSEGPGGTGSPLHF. V usage is TRBV6-1 and J usage is TRBJ1-6; possible D gene TRBD1, 5 bases. The germline V gene has CDR1 MNHNS and CDR2 SASEGT. This CDR3 has 16 residues. V lost 1 base and J 9 bases, leaving 16 bases between the germline ends.

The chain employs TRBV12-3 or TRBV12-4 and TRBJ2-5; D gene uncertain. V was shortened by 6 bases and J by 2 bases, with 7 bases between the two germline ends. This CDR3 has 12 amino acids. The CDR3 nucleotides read TGTGCCAGCAGGGGTTTACAAGAGACCCAGTACTTC. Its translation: CASRGLQETQYF.

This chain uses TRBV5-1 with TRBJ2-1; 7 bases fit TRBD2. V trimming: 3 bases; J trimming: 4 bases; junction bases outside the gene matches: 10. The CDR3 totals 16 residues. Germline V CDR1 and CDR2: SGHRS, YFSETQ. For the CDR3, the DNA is TGCGCCAGCAGCTCCAGACTAGCTTTGCCTTACAATGAGCAGTTCTTC. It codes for CASSSRLALPYNEQFF.

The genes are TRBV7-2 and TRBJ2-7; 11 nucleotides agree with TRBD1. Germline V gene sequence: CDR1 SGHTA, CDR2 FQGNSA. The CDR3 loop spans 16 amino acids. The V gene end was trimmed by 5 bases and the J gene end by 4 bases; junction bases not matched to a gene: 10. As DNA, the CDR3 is TGTGCCAGCAGCCCCAGAGCCGGGACAGGGGGGTACGAGCAGTACTTC. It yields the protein CASSPRAGTGGYEQYF.

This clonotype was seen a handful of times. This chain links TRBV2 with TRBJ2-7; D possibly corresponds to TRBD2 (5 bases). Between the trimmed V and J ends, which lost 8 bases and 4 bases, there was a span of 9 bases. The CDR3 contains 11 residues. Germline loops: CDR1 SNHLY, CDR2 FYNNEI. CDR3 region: CASALAYEQYF. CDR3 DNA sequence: TGTGCCAGCGCTCTAGCATACGAGCAGTACTTC.

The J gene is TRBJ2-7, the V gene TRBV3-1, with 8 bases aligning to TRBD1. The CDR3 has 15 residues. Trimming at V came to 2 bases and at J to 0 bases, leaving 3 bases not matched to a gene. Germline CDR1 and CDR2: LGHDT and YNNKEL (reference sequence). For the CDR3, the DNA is TGTGCCAGCAGCCAAAGGGGACAGGCCTCCTACGAGCAGTACTTC. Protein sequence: CASSQRGQASYEQYF.

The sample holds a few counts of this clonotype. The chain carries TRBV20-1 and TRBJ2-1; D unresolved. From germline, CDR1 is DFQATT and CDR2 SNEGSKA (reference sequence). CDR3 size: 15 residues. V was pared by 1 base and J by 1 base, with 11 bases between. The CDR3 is CSARVWQRSYNEQFF. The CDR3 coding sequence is TGCAGTGCTAGAGTTTGGCAACGATCCTACAATGAGCAGTTCTTC.

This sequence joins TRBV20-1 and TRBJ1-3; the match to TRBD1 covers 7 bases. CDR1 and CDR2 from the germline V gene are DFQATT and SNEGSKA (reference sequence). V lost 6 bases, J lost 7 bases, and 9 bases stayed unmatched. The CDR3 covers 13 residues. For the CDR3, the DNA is TGCAGTGCCCGGACAGGCCCTAGGAACACCATATATTTT. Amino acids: CSARTGPRNTIYF.